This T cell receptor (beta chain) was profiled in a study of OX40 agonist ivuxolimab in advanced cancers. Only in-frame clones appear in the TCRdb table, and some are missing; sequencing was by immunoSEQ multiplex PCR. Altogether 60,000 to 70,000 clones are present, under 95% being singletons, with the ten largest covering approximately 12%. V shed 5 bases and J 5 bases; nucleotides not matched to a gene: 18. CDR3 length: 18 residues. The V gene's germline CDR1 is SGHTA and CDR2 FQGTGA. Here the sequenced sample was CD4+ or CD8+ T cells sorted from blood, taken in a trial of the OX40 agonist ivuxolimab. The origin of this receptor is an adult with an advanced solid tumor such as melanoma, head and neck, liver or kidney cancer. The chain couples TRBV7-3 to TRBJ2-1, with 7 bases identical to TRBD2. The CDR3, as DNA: TGTGCCAGCAGCCAGGGTTTGTTAGCGGGCGTTTACAACAATGAGCAGTTCTTC. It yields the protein CASSQGLLAGVYNNEQFF. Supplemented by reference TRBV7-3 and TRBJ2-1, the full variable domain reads GAGVSQTPSNKVTEKGKYVELRCDPISGHTALYWYRQSLGQGPEFLIYFQGTGAADDSGLPNDRFFAVRPEGSVSTLKIQRTERGDSAVYLCASSQGLLAGVYNNEQFFGPGTRLTVL.